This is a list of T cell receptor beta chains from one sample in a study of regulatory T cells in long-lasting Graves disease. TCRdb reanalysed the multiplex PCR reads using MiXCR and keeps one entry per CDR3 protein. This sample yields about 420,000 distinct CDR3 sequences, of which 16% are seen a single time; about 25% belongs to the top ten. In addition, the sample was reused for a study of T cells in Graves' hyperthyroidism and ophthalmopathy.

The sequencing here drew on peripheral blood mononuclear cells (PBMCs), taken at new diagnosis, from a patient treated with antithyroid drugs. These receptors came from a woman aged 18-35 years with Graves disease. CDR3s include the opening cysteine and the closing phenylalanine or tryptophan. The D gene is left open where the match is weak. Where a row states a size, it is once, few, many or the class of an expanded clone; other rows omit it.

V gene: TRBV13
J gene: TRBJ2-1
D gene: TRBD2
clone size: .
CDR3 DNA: TGTGCCAGCAGCTTAGGGACTAGCGGGTCCCATGAGCAGTTCTTC
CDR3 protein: CASSLGTSGSHEQFF

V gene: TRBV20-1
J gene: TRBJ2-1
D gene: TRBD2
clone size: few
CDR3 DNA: TGCAGTGCCCGCCAATGGGAGGGCGATGAGCAGTTCTTC
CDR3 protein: CSARQWEGDEQFF

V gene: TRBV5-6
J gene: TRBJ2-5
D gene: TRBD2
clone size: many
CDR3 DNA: TGTGCCAGCAGCTCCGCAGGGAGGGGAGGGAGGATGGAGACCCAGTACTTC
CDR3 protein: CASSSAGRGGRMETQYF

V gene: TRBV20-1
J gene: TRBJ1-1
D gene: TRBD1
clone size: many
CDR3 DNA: TGCAGTGCTAGAGGGGACAGTCAAGCTTTCTTT
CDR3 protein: CSARGDSQAFF

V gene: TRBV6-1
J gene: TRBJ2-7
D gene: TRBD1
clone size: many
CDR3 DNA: TGTGCCAGCACCACCCGGGACAGACATTACGAGCAGTACTTC
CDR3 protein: CASTTRDRHYEQYF

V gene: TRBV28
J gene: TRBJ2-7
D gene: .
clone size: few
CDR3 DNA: TGTGCCAGCAGCCAACCGCCGGGACTCTACGAGCAGTACTTC
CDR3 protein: CASSQPPGLYEQYF

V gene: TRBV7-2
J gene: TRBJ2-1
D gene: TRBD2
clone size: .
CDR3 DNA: TGTGCCAGCAGCGAAGCCGGGACTAGAGGGCACGATGAGCAGTTCTTC
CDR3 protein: CASSEAGTRGHDEQFF

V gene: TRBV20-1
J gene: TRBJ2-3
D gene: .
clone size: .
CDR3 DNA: TGCAGTGCTAGGGGAGAAGATGGCACAGATACGCAGTATTTT
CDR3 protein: CSARGEDGTDTQYF

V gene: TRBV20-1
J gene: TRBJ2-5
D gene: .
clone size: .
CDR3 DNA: TGCAGTGCTCCTACAGGGTCATTGGAGACCCAGTACTTC
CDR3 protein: CSAPTGSLETQYF

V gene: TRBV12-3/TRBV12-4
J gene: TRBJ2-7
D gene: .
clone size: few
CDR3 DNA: TGTGCCAGCAGTTTATTGGGCGTCTTAGACGAGCAGTACTTC
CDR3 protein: CASSLLGVLDEQYF

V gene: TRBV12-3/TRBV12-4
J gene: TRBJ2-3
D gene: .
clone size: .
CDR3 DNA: TGTGCCAGCACCCCGACCGCATCAGGAGGGGATACGCAGTATTTT
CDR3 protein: CASTPTASGGDTQYF

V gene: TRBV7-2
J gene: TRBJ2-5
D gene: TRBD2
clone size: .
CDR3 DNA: TGTGCCAGCAGCTTCGAACTTGGACTAGCGGATCCAAAGGCCCAGTACTTC
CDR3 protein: CASSFELGLADPKAQYF

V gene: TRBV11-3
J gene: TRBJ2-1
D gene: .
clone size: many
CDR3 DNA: TGTGCCAGCAGCTTAGCCGACAATGAGCAGTTCTTC
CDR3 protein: CASSLADNEQFF

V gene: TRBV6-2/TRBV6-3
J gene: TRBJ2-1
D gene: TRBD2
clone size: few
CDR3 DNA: TGTGCCAGCAGTAAACCGGGACTAGACTACAATGAGCAGTTCTTC
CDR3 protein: CASSKPGLDYNEQFF

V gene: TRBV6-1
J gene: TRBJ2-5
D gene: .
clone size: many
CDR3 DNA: TGTGCCAGCAGTCCGGGTCTTCTCCCGGGGGAGACCCAGTACTTC
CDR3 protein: CASSPGLLPGETQYF

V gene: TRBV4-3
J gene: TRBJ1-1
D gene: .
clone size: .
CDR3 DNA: TGCGCCAGCAGCCAAGAGTGGGGCCCCGCTTTCTTT
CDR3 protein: CASSQEWGPAFF

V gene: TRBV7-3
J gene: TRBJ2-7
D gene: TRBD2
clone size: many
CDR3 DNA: TGTGCCAGCAGCCCCGGACTAGCGGGAGGGATCCGCGAGCAGTACTTC
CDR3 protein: CASSPGLAGGIREQYF

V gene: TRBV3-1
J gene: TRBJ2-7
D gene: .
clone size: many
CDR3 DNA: TGTGCCAGCAGCCCAGATGTTTCTGGGGAGAGGGAGCAGTACTTC
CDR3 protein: CASSPDVSGEREQYF

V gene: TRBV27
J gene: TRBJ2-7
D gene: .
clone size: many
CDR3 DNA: TGTGCCAGCAGTTTAGGATACCAAACCTACGAGCAGTACTTC
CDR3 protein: CASSLGYQTYEQYF

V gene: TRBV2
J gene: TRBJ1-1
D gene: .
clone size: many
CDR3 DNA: TGTGCCAGCACAAGGGACATGAACACTGAAGCTTTCTTT
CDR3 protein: CASTRDMNTEAFF

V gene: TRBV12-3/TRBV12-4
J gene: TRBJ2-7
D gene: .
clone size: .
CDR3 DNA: TGTGCCAGCAGTCTTACAGGGAGTGGGGAGCAGTACTTC
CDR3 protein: CASSLTGSGEQYF

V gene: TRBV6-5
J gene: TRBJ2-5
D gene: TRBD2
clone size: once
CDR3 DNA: TGTGCCAGCAGTTACTCTAACCTAGCGGGAGTGGAGACCCAGTACTTC
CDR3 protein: CASSYSNLAGVETQYF

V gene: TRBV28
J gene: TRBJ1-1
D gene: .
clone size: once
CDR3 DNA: TGTGCCAGCAGGTCAGACAGGATTGACGCTTTCTTT
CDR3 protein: CASRSDRIDAFF

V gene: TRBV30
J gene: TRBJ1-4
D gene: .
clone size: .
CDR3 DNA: TGTGCCTGGAGTGCTCTACAGGGCGGTGATCTGTTTTTT
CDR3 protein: CAWSALQGGDLFF

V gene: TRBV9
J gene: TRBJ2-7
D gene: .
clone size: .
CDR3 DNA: TGTGCCAGCAGCCCCGACTTCCGCGACGCGTACGAGCAGTACTTC
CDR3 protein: CASSPDFRDAYEQYF

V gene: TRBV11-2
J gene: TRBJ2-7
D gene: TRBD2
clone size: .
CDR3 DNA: TGTGCCAGCAGCTTAGATGGACTAGCGGAAACTCAGGAGCAGTACTTC
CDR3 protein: CASSLDGLAETQEQYF

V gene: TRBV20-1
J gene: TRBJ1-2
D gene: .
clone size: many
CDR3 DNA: TGCAGTGCTAGAGAGTCGGGGGGGATCTATGGCTACACCTTC
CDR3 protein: CSARESGGIYGYTF